Below are 13 T cell receptor beta chains sequenced from a single sample in a study of blood T cell repertoires in COVID-19. Sequencing used immunoSEQ multiplex PCR; TCRdb keeps in-frame clones, though not all of them. This sample has about 220,000 clones; around three quarters occur once, and the top ten carry 7.2%. Specimen: peripheral blood. These receptors all stem from a woman in her 70s with acute or convalescent COVID-19.

The V call is TRBV2, the J call TRBJ2-1; TRBD2 is a possible D gene (6 bases). With 4 bases removed from V and 3 bases from J, the gap between germline ends came to 16 bases. There are 16 residues in the CDR3. The germline CDR1 and CDR2 sequences are SNHLY and FYNNEI. The CDR3: CASSGATGEVYNEQFF. CDR3 nucleotides: TGTGCCAGCAGTGGGGCAACGGGGGAGGTCTACAATGAGCAGTTCTTC.

This chain joins TRBV9 and TRBJ1-5, with 9 bases matching TRBD1. This CDR3 is 14 amino acids long. The J segment lost 5 bases and the V segment lost 3 bases, leaving 3 bases of the junction unmatched. Germline CDR1 is SGDLS and CDR2 is YYNGEE. DNA for the CDR3: TGTGCCAGCAGCGCGACAGGGGGGCATCAGCCCCAGCATTTT. Protein product: CASSATGGHQPQHF.

The chain links TRBV5-1 to TRBJ2-7; D gene ambiguous. Trimming stripped 2 bases from V and 1 base from J, with 16 bases between. The V gene's germline CDR1 is SGHRS and CDR2 YFSETQ. This CDR3 has 16 residues. DNA for the CDR3: TGCGCCAGCAGCTTTATAACGCCTGAGACTTCCTACGAGCAGTACGTC. Amino acid sequence: CASSFITPETSYEQYV.

This chain links TRBV6-6 with TRBJ1-1; possibly TRBD1 for D (5 bases). The CDR3 spans 12 residues. The ends were cut back, 2 bases at V and 10 bases at J, with 11 bases in the middle. Germline V CDR1 and CDR2: MNHNY, SVGAGI (reference sequence). The CDR3 region is CASSYGGVAAFF. The CDR3 nucleotides are TGTGCCAGCAGTTACGGAGGGGTGGCAGCTTTCTTT.

The genes are TRBV1 and TRBJ2-3; the table's D call TRBD2 went unverified against the DNA. TRBV1 is designated a pseudogene. This CDR3 is 15 amino acids long. CDR3: CTSSQEALATDTQYF. In DNA form, the CDR3 reads TGCACCAGCAGCCAAGAGGCCCTAGCCACAGATACGCAGTATTTT.

This clone was detected only a few times. The rearrangement uses TRBV10-1 and TRBJ2-1; 8 bases line up with TRBD1. There are 15 residues in the CDR3. V trimming: 0 bases; J trimming: 9 bases; junction bases outside the gene matches: 7. In germline, CDR1 is WNHNN, CDR2 SYGVQD (reference sequence). The CDR3 sequence is CASSESGQGAGEQFF. CDR3 DNA: TGCGCCAGCAGTGAGTCGGGGCAGGGGGCAGGTGAGCAGTTCTTC.

The V and J genes are TRBV5-1 and TRBJ1-4, with 8 bases aligning to TRBD1. CDR1 and CDR2 from the germline V gene are SGHRS and YFSETQ. The CDR3 contains 16 residues. J was trimmed by 0 bases and V by 4 bases; bases with no gene match: 5. CDR3 nucleotides: TGCGCCAGCAGCCCCGGGGACAGGTCAACTAATGAAAAACTGTTTTTT. This gives the protein CASSPGDRSTNEKLFF.

The chain has TRBV5-1 and TRBJ1-3; the D gene is possibly TRBD1 (6 bases). CDR3 size: 15 residues. V was clipped by 2 bases and J by 0 bases, with 9 bases between them. The germline CDR1 and CDR2 sequences are SGHRS and YFSETQ. CDR3 sequence: CASSFGQNSGNTIYF. Written as DNA, the CDR3 is TGCGCCAGCAGCTTCGGACAGAACTCTGGAAACACCATATATTTT. Filled out from reference TRBV5-1 and TRBJ1-3, the complete variable domain reads KAGVTQTPRYLIKTRGQQVTLSCSPISGHRSVSWYQQTPGQGLQFLFEYFSETQRNKGNFPGRFSGRQFSNSRSEMNVSTLELGDSALYLCASSFGQNSGNTIYFGEGSWLTVV.

The CDR3 here is CASNTHLQGAGELFF. CDR3 nucleotides: TGTGCCAGCAACACCCACTTACAGGGTGCCGGGGAGCTGTTTTTT. The V call is TRBV21-1, the J call TRBJ2-2; the table names TRBD1, a call not compared with the DNA. TRBV21-1 is noted as a pseudogene. CDR3 length equals 15 residues.

This clone was seen just once. The chain combines TRBV19 with TRBJ2-2, with TRBD1 matching over 8 bases. Trimming cost V 5 bases and J 6 bases; bases outside gene matches: 5. There are 14 residues in the CDR3. CDR1 is LNHDA and CDR2 is SQIVND in the germline V gene (reference sequence). CDR3 in DNA: TGTGCCAGTAGTTCGAGGACAGGGTCCGGGGAGCTGTTTTTT. It encodes CASSSRTGSGELFF.

The gene calls are TRBV6-5 and TRBJ2-3; perhaps TRBD1 as D (5 bases). Germline assignment: CDR1 MNHEY and CDR2 SVGAGI. The V end lost 7 bases, the J end lost 0 bases, and 14 bases lay between the germline ends. CDR3 length: 15 amino acids. The CDR3 bases are TGTGCCAGCAACCTTAGGGGCACTAGCACAGATACGCAGTATTTT. This sequence encodes CASNLRGTSTDTQYF.

The CDR3 protein is CAIAEVPNEKLFF. CDR3 DNA: TGTGCCATAGCCGAGGTCCCTAATGAAAAACTGTTTTTT. The chain couples TRBV10-3 to TRBJ1-4, with D hard to call. V was pared by 9 bases and J by 3 bases, with 11 bases between. The length of the CDR3 is 13 residues. Germline V lookup: CDR1 ENHRY, CDR2 SYGVKD.

The chain uses TRBV5-5 and TRBJ2-3; TRBD1 matches 8 bases. Germline V CDR1 and CDR2: SGHKS, YYEKEE (reference sequence). The CDR3 is made up of 15 amino acids. V gave up 1 base and J gave up 0 bases; unmatched junction bases: 1. The CDR3 reads CASSLPGGSTDTQYF. The DNA of the CDR3 is TGTGCCAGCAGCTTGCCAGGGGGCAGCACAGATACGCAGTATTTT.